This entry lists 5 T cell receptor beta chains sequenced from one sample in a study of T cells in Graves' hyperthyroidism and ophthalmopathy (dated by TCRdb to about 2019). Libraries were constructed by multiplex PCR. The sample was run on an Illumina HiSeq 2000. TCR beta CDR3 regions were amplified from RNA transcripts. A first-round RT-PCR of the TCR CDR3 used the HTBI primer set with the Qiagen OneStep RT-PCR kit. TCRdb's own reprocessing of the public reads used fastp at Q25 and MiXCR and kept productive beta chains. Every CDR3 protein is listed once, alongside the most common genes and DNA of its rows. The sample contains around 580,000 distinct CDR3 sequences, about half of them found a single time. Together, the top ten hold approximately 8.4% of the sample. What was sequenced was peripheral blood or thyroid tissue (not recorded which). Receptor source: a woman younger than 30 with Graves' hyperthyroidism.

This clonotype came up many times. The V and J genes are TRBV7-9 and TRBJ2-7; maybe TRBD2 (6 bases). V lost 1 base and J lost 5, with 15 bases in between. CDR3 length equals 15 residues. CDR1 is SEHNR, CDR2 FQNEAQ, per germline (reference sequence). The CDR3 here is CASSLDYGLTDEQYF. For the CDR3, the DNA is TGTGCCAGCAGCTTAGACTACGGACTAACGGACGAGCAGTACTTC.

The rearrangement links TRBV2 to TRBJ2-6; 7 positions agree with TRBD1. The germline gives CDR1 SNHLY, CDR2 FYNNEI. The CDR3 runs 15 residues. V lost 6 bases and J lost 3; bases outside the gene matches: 5. CDR3 sequence reads: CASSPQGLGANVLTF. The CDR3 DNA is TGTGCCAGCAGCCCACAGGGGCTTGGGGCCAACGTCCTGACTTTC.

As regards this clonotype: Without the conserved terminal phenylalanine or tryptophan, this CDR3 likely stems from a read error. The DNA is left out, because the CDR3 cannot be placed on it with certainty; the CDR3 is given as TCRdb lists it. The gene calls are TRBV7-2 and TRBJ2-2. Both ends counted, the CDR3 spans 16 residues. The germline gives CDR1 SGHTA, CDR2 FQGNSA. CDR3 protein: CASSLAPTGVHRGAVV.

J is TRBJ1-1 and V is TRBV29-1; 11 bases are a match to TRBD1. CDR3 length: 13 amino acids. V was clipped by 5 bases and J by 4 bases; unmatched bases: 3. The germline CDR1 and CDR2 sequences are SQVTM and ANQGSEA. The CDR3 region has the DNA TGCAGCGTTAAGGGACAGGGGGTCACTGAAGCTTTCTTT. This gives the protein CSVKGQGVTEAFF.

In DNA form, the CDR3 reads TGTGCCAGCAGCGCGACTAGCGGGGAGTACAATGAGCAGTACTTC. Protein sequence: CASSATSGEYNEQYF. This chain connects TRBV7-2 to TRBJ2-7; 11 bases match TRBD2. The CDR3 runs 15 residues. Germline assignment: CDR1 SGHTA and CDR2 FQGNSA. Trimming removed 5 bases from V and 7 bases from J; junction bases left unmatched: 10.